The rows below give T cell receptor beta chains drawn from one sample of a study of blood T cell repertoires in COVID-19. The data were produced by immunoSEQ multiplex PCR, yet TCRdb's version contains in-frame clones alone and is incomplete. Altogether 100,000 to 150,000 clones are present, about four fifths being singletons, with the ten largest covering 17%. The sample taken for sequencing was peripheral blood. Receptor source: a man aged 30 to 45 with COVID-19, enrolled during active disease. Each CDR3 is given with its conserved first and last residue. A D gene is named only where the DNA matches it firmly. Part of the rows lack a size; the others show once, few, many or a class for expanded clones.

J gene | clone size | V gene | D gene | CDR3 DNA | CDR3 protein
TRBJ2-2 | . | TRBV6-5 | TRBD1 | TGTGCCAGCCGACAGGGCTACGGGGAGCTGTTTTTT | CASRQGYGELFF
TRBJ2-5 | . | TRBV2 | TRBD1 | TGTGCCAGCAGGGATACAGGGGGCCGGGAGACCCAGTACTTC | CASRDTGGRETQYF
TRBJ2-7 | . | TRBV11-3 | TRBD1 | TGTGCCAGCAGCTTAGGGACAGGGCACTCCTACGAGCAGTACTTC | CASSLGTGHSYEQYF
TRBJ1-6 | . | TRBV5-5 | . | TGTGCCAGCAGCTTGGCTGAAGGGGGCTCCTATAATTCACCCCTCCACTTT | CASSLAEGGSYNSPLHF
TRBJ2-7 | few | TRBV3-1/TRBV3-2 | . | TGTGCCAGCAGCCTATGGACGGCGGGGGCCCATCGATACTTC | CASSLWTAGAHRYF
TRBJ2-3 | . | TRBV9 | TRBD2 | TGTGCCAGCAGCGTAGCTGGGACTAGCGGCCCGGCAGATACGCAGTATTTT | CASSVAGTSGPADTQYF
TRBJ1-3 | . | TRBV5-4 | TRBD1 | TGTGCCAGCAGCTTGAACAGGGGTTCTTTCTCTGGAAACACCATATATTTT | CASSLNRGSFSGNTIYF
TRBJ1-2 | . | TRBV5-6 | . | TGTGCCAGCACCCGATACGGGGGAAACCCCTATGGCTACACCTTC | CASTRYGGNPYGYTF
TRBJ2-1 | . | TRBV5-4 | TRBD2 | TGTGCCAGCAGCCCATCCGGGACTAGCGGGGAGAAGCAGTTCTTC | CASSPSGTSGEKQFF
TRBJ1-1 | . | TRBV27 | . | TGTGCCAGCAGTTCACAGGGGAACACTGAAGCTTTCTTT | CASSSQGNTEAFF
TRBJ2-3 | . | TRBV30 | . | TGTGCCTGGAGTAATAAGGGACTTACAGATACGCAGTATTTT | CAWSNKGLTDTQYF
TRBJ2-3 | . | TRBV7-9 | . | TGTGCCAGCAGCTTATGGGCTGTGGGCACAGATACGCAGTATTTT | CASSLWAVGTDTQYF